This T cell receptor (beta chain) was retrieved from a study of PD-1 blockade in classical Hodgkin lymphoma. General observations from the study: Nothing has yet pinned down what causes the repertoire differences, possibly disease activity or prior therapy.

Time point specified: newly diagnosed, previously untreated cHL patient sample. As concerns this clone: As yet, its antigen is unknown.

V shed 4 bases, J shed 2 bases, and the junction held 9 bases outside the gene matches. Germline CDR1 and CDR2: SGHKS and YYEKEE (reference sequence). The CDR3 has 17 amino acids. Sequencing used immunoSEQ multiplex PCR; TCRdb keeps in-frame clones, though not all of them. Among approximately 31,000 clones listed, 90% to 95% were seen once. Sample: peripheral blood mononuclear cells (PBMCs). This clonotype originated in a human donor with classical Hodgkin lymphoma. The V and J genes are TRBV5-5 and TRBJ1-5, with 10 positions matching TRBD1. CDR3 DNA: TGTGCCAGCAGCCGGGGGACAGGGGAGTTGGGCAATCAGCCCCAGCATTTT. It translates to CASSRGTGELGNQPQHF. Full variable domain (missing parts from reference TRBV5-5 and TRBJ1-5): DAGVTQSPTHLIKTRGQQVTLRCSPISGHKSVSWYQQVLGQGPQFIFQYYEKEERGRGNFPDRFSARQFPNYSSELNVNALLLGDSALYLCASSRGTGELGNQPQHFGDGTRLSIL.